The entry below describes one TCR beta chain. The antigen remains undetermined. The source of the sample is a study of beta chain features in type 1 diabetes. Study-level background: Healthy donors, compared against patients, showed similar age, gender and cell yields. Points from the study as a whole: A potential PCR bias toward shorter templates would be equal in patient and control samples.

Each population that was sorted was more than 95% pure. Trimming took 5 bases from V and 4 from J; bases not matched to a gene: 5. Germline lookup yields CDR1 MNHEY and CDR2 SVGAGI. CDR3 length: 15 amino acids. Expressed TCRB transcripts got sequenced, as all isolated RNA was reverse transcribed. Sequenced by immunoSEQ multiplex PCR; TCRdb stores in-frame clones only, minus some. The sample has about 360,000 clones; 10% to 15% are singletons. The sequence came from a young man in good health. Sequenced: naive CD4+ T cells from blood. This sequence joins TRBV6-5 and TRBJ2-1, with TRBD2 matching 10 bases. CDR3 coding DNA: TGTGCCAGCAGTGTTCTAGCGGGGGATTACAATGAGCAGTTCTTC. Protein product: CASSVLAGDYNEQFF.